These T cell receptor beta chains were read from a single sample in a study of cytomegalovirus exposure and HLA in healthy donors. Only in-frame clones appear in the TCRdb table, and some are missing; sequencing was by immunoSEQ multiplex PCR. The sample holds approximately 160,000 clones, about 82% seen once. Source material: PBMCs. These receptors came from a female donor in good health and CMV-seronegative. Both conserved end residues are part of each CDR3. A D gene is named only where the DNA matches it firmly. Size is omitted from some rows. Given values are once, few, many or a class for expanded clones.

J gene | D gene | V gene | clone size | CDR3 protein | CDR3 DNA
TRBJ2-7 | TRBD2 | TRBV18 | once | CASSPRVWASGSSDYRGQYF | TGTGCCAGCTCACCCCGAGTTTGGGCTAGCGGGAGTAGTGATTATCGTGGGCAGTACTTC
TRBJ2-1 | . | TRBV5-1 | . | CASSLAILRAHNEQFF | TGCGCCAGCAGCTTGGCTATCCTGCGGGCCCACAATGAGCAGTTCTTC
TRBJ2-2 | . | TRBV5-4 | few | CASSSESDYTGELFF | TGTGCCAGCAGCTCAGAATCTGACTACACCGGGGAGCTGTTTTTT
TRBJ2-5 | . | TRBV5-1 | . | CASSLHPLPEETQYF | TGCGCCAGCAGCTTGCATCCACTGCCCGAAGAGACCCAGTACTTC
TRBJ2-2 | TRBD2 | TRBV6-5 | . | CASRMSGANTGELFF | TGTGCCAGCAGAATGAGCGGGGCGAACACCGGGGAGCTGTTTTTT
TRBJ1-2 | . | TRBV19 | few | CASSSGVYGYTF | TGTGCCAGTAGTTCGGGGGTATATGGCTACACCTTC
TRBJ1-6 | TRBD1 | TRBV15 | . | CATSRDDRGNSPLHF | TGTGCCACCAGCAGAGATGACAGGGGGAATTCACCCCTCCACTTT
TRBJ2-3 | TRBD2 | TRBV27 | . | CASSLYDPGRADTQYF | TGTGCCAGCAGTTTATATGACCCAGGGAGGGCAGATACGCAGTATTTT
TRBJ1-2 | TRBD1 | TRBV28 | . | CASRPQGAIRGYTF | TGTGCCAGCAGACCTCAGGGGGCGATACGAGGCTACACCTTC
TRBJ1-4 | TRBD1 | TRBV19 | . | CASRSGGNEKLFF | TGTGCCAGTAGATCAGGGGGTAATGAAAAACTGTTTTTT
TRBJ2-7 | . | TRBV25-1 | once | CASSAPWQGNYEQYF | TGTGCCAGCAGTGCCCCCTGGCAGGGAAACTACGAGCAGTACTTC
TRBJ1-5 | . | TRBV21-1 | . | CASSPQEDNQPQHF | TGTGCCAGCAGCCCCCAGGAGGACAATCAGCCCCAGCATTTT
TRBJ1-2 | TRBD1 | TRBV18 | . | CASSPPATGPYGYTF | TGTGCCAGCTCACCACCGGCGACAGGGCCCTATGGCTACACCTTC
TRBJ2-7 | TRBD1 | TRBV18 | . | CASSPRQGTGEQYF | TGTGCCAGCTCACCCCGACAGGGAACTGGCGAGCAGTACTTC
TRBJ2-5 | TRBD2 | TRBV5-4 | . | CASSLAGLAGGQETQYF | TGTGCCAGCAGCTTGGCGGGACTAGCGGGGGGCCAAGAGACCCAGTACTTC
TRBJ2-5 | . | TRBV20-1 | . | CSAGRAQYF | TGCAGTGCCGGTCGAGCCCAGTACTTC
TRBJ2-7 | TRBD2 | TRBV5-1 | . | CASRAGEVGYEQYF | TGCGCCAGCAGGGCGGGGGAGGTTGGGTACGAGCAGTACTTC
TRBJ1-1 | TRBD1 | TRBV2 | . | CASSSTGPNTEAFF | TGTGCCAGCAGCTCGACAGGGCCGAACACTGAAGCTTTCTTT
TRBJ2-3 | . | TRBV6-5 | . | CASSYSMRGDTQYF | TGTGCCAGCAGTTACTCGATGCGGGGAGATACGCAGTATTTT
TRBJ1-1 | . | TRBV28 | . | CASSPAAGWTEAFF | TGTGCCAGCAGCCCTGCGGCGGGGTGGACTGAAGCTTTCTTT
TRBJ2-3 | TRBD2 | TRBV9 | . | CASSVFSGESTDTQYF | TGTGCCAGCAGCGTATTCAGCGGGGAAAGCACAGATACGCAGTATTTT
TRBJ1-2 | . | TRBV2 | . | CASTQMSSGGYTF | TGTGCCAGCACCCAAATGTCCAGCGGGGGCTACACCTTC
TRBJ2-1 | TRBD2 | TRBV2 | . | CASSRTSGGAYNEQFF | TGTGCCAGCAGCCGGACTAGCGGGGGGGCCTACAATGAGCAGTTCTTC
TRBJ1-2 | . | TRBV7-2 | . | CASSLEWREGQDGYTF | TGTGCCAGCAGCTTAGAATGGCGGGAAGGGCAGGATGGCTACACCTTC
TRBJ1-4 | . | TRBV5-1 | . | CASNNRGLNEKLFF | TGCGCCAGCAACAACCGAGGGCTTAATGAAAAACTGTTTTTT
TRBJ1-1 | . | TRBV9 | . | CASSVEGRRRLNTEAFF | TGTGCCAGCAGCGTAGAGGGCAGAAGGAGGTTGAACACTGAAGCTTTCTTT
TRBJ2-2 | TRBD2 | TRBV30 | . | CAWPGLAGSNTGELFF | TGTGCCTGGCCGGGACTAGCGGGATCTAACACCGGGGAGCTGTTTTTT
TRBJ1-3 | . | TRBV30 | . | CAWSVMGPSGNTIYF | TGTGCCTGGAGTGTGATGGGCCCCTCTGGAAACACCATATATTTT
TRBJ2-7 | TRBD2 | TRBV7-9 | . | CASSLLAGSYEQYF | TGTGCCAGCAGCCTACTAGCGGGGTCCTACGAGCAGTACTTC
TRBJ2-5 | TRBD1 | TRBV19 | . | CASSFLQGARETQYF | TGTGCCAGTAGTTTCCTACAGGGGGCAAGAGAGACCCAGTACTTC
TRBJ1-1 | . | TRBV15 | . | CATSRDSYVGPFF | TGTGCCACCAGCAGAGATTCGTATGTTGGGCCTTTCTTT
TRBJ1-2 | . | TRBV28 | . | CASSPHDRNYGYTF | TGTGCCAGCAGTCCGCACGACAGAAACTATGGCTACACCTTC
TRBJ2-1 | TRBD1 | TRBV5-1 | . | CASSLGQGAFNEQFF | TGCGCCAGCAGCTTGGGGCAGGGGGCATTCAATGAGCAGTTCTTC
TRBJ1-1 | . | TRBV7-2 | once | CASSLLGGAFF | TGTGCCAGCAGCTTACTGGGAGGGGCTTTCTTT
TRBJ2-1 | TRBD2 | TRBV10-3 | . | CAISAGGEEQFF | TGTGCCATCAGTGCGGGGGGAGAAGAGCAGTTCTTC
TRBJ1-5 | TRBD1 | TRBV2 | . | CASRLTGEQPQHF | TGTGCCAGCAGGCTGACAGGGGAACAGCCCCAGCATTTT
TRBJ2-1 | . | TRBV27 | few | CASSLRASSYNEQFF | TGTGCCAGCAGTTTGAGGGCTAGCTCCTACAATGAGCAGTTCTTC
TRBJ2-5 | TRBD2 | TRBV11-2 | once | CASSLVVAGGETQYF | TGTGCCAGCAGCTTAGTGGTAGCGGGGGGAGAGACCCAGTACTTC
TRBJ2-3 | TRBD1 | TRBV5-1 | . | CASSLANRGVDTQYF | TGCGCCAGCAGCTTGGCGAACAGGGGGGTGGATACGCAGTATTTT
TRBJ2-7 | TRBD2 | TRBV29-1 | . | CSADGLAGEQYF | TGCAGCGCAGACGGACTAGCAGGCGAGCAGTACTTC
TRBJ2-4 | TRBD2 | TRBV28 | . | CASSLSAGGGGNSQYF | TGTGCCAGCAGTTTATCAGCGGGAGGCGGAGGAAACAGTCAGTACTTC
TRBJ2-7 | TRBD2 | TRBV7-9 | . | CASSLNLGTSGYEQYF | TGTGCCAGCAGCTTAAACCTCGGGACTAGCGGGTACGAGCAGTACTTC
TRBJ1-5 | . | TRBV5-1 | . | CASSLVGEGNQPQHF | TGCGCCAGCAGTCTTGTCGGGGAAGGCAATCAGCCCCAGCATTTT
TRBJ1-1 | TRBD1 | TRBV13 | . | CASSAGQLPEAFF | TGTGCCAGCAGCGCGGGACAGTTACCTGAAGCTTTCTTT
TRBJ2-5 | . | TRBV25-1 | . | CASSEAGRGIVETQYF | TGTGCCAGCAGTGAAGCCGGCAGGGGAATTGTTGAGACCCAGTACTTC
TRBJ2-2 | . | TRBV7-9 | few | CASSFLEGNTGELFF | TGTGCCAGCAGCTTTCTGGAGGGGAACACCGGGGAGCTGTTTTTT
TRBJ1-2 | . | TRBV28 | . | CASSPRGALDYGYTF | TGTGCCAGCAGCCCCCGGGGGGCGCTGGACTATGGCTACACCTTC
TRBJ2-7 | TRBD1 | TRBV5-4 | once | CASSLAATGGIEQYF | TGTGCCAGCAGCTTGGCCGCGACAGGGGGTATTGAGCAGTACTTC